The 12 T cell receptor beta chains given below trace back to one sample, sequenced in a study of blood T cells in healthy people across ages. PCR was performed a second time for about 7 to 11 cycles using a sample-barcoded 5' primer and a J-beta primer mix. One entry per CDR3 protein results from TCRdb running MiXCR on the 5' RACE reads. The table includes 760,000 or so distinct CDR3 sequences, roughly 25% detected once. These same data were also listed under a study on T cells of mothers and their children.

What was sequenced was blood. The receptors shown here come from a boy between 10 and 17 years old in good health.

The chain combines TRBV6-1 with TRBJ2-1; the D call may be TRBD1 or TRBD2 (6 bases each). Trimming removed 8 bases from V and 8 bases from J, with 22 bases in between. CDR3 length equals 15 residues. Germline V CDR1 and CDR2: MNHNS, SASEGT. CDR3 bases: TGTGCCAGCGGGGGGTTCGTGGCAGGGGTGGATGAGCAGTTCTTC. Amino acids: CASGGFVAGVDEQFF.

The chain joins TRBV5-1 to TRBJ2-5; 8 bases are a match to TRBD1. Trimming at V came to 0 bases and at J to 5 bases, leaving 9 bases not matched to a gene. This CDR3 is 16 amino acids long. The germline V gene encodes CDR1 SGHRS and CDR2 YFSETQ. CDR3 nucleotide sequence: TGCGCCAGCAGCTTGGCTCTTCAGGGGGCTGGGGAGACCCAGTACTTC. This gives the protein CASSLALQGAGETQYF.

This clonotype was seen only a few times. This chain connects TRBV28 to TRBJ2-3; unclear D gene. The V end was cut by 8 bases, the J end by 5 bases, with 11 bases between. The CDR3 is 12 residues long. From germline, CDR1 is MDHEN and CDR2 SYDVKM. The DNA of the CDR3 is TGTGCCAGCTCCCCCGAGGAAGATACGCAGTATTTT. Translated: CASSPEEDTQYF.

The V call is TRBV28, the J call TRBJ1-2; 7 bases are shared with TRBD1. Germline assignment: CDR1 MDHEN and CDR2 SYDVKM. J lost 3 bases, V lost 10 bases, and 8 bases had no gene match. There are 13 residues in the CDR3. CDR3: CATESDRDYGYTF. CDR3 nucleotide sequence: TGTGCCACCGAATCAGACAGGGACTATGGCTACACCTTC.

This chain links TRBV29-1 with TRBJ2-5; TRBD1 or TRBD2 may be the D gene (5 bases each). The germline CDR1 and CDR2 sequences are SQVTM and ANQGSEA. The CDR3 contains 10 residues. The germline V and J ends were trimmed by 7 bases and 5 bases, with 8 bases remaining between them. CDR3: CSGGMETQYF. The CDR3 DNA sequence: TGCAGCGGGGGGATGGAGACCCAGTACTTC. Full variable domain (missing parts from reference TRBV29-1 and TRBJ2-5): SAVISQKPSRDICQRGTSLTIQCQVDSQVTMMFWYRQQPGQSLTLIATANQGSEATYESGFVIDKFPISRPNLTFSTLTVSNMSPEDSSIYLCSGGMETQYFGPGTRLLVL.

In its sample, this clonotype was seen a few times. The chain is built from TRBV7-2 and TRBJ2-5; 9 bases align to TRBD2. The J call may be incorrect, as the DNA end agrees better with TRBJ2-7. Looked up from germline, CDR1 is SGHTA and CDR2 is FQGNSA. This CDR3 has 15 amino acids. The CDR3 protein is CASSPRIAGVYEQYF. CDR3 in DNA: TGTGCCAGCAGCCCCCGGATAGCGGGGGTCTACGAGCAGTACTTC.

This clonotype was detected a few times. This chain links TRBV29-1 with TRBJ1-1, with D tentatively TRBD1 (6 bases). The CDR3 contains 14 residues. V shed 4 bases and J shed 1 base, with 13 bases lying between them. Germline V gene lookup returns CDR1 SQVTM and CDR2 ANQGSEA. The CDR3 protein is CSVGWGGENTEAFF. For the CDR3, the DNA is TGCAGCGTTGGGTGGGGGGGCGAGAACACTGAAGCTTTCTTT.

In this sample, this clonotype turned up a few times. The CDR3 sequence: CATSRDPSANTGELFF. The CDR3 DNA reads TGTGCCACCAGCAGAGATCCTTCGGCGAACACCGGGGAGCTGTTTTTT. The chain couples TRBV15 to TRBJ2-2; D remains ambiguous. The V end was cut by 0 bases, the J end by 0 bases, with 8 bases between. This CDR3 spans 16 amino acids. The germline V gene has CDR1 LNHNV and CDR2 YYDKDF (reference sequence).

A few counts support this clonotype. The chain carries TRBV6-2 or TRBV6-3 and TRBJ2-5, with D perhaps TRBD1 (5 bases). Judging by the DNA end, TRBJ2-1 fits better; the J call may be wrong. The CDR3 sequence is 13 residues long. Germline CDR1 is MNHEY and CDR2 is SVGEGT. The CDR3 sequence: CASSSGAIDEQFF. CDR3 nucleotides: TGTGCCAGCAGTTCTGGGGCAATCGATGAGCAGTTCTTC.

This clonotype has a handful of counts. The CDR3 DNA is TGTGCCAGCAGCGTCCGAGGAAAACCCGGGACTTTCTTT. This translates into CASSVRGKPGTFF. The chain recombines TRBV13 with TRBJ1-1; D unclear. The CDR3 covers 13 residues. Trimming removed 5 bases at V and 12 bases at J, with 19 bases between. From germline, CDR1 is PRHDT and CDR2 FYEKMQ (reference sequence).

This clonotype has more than one count but fewer than ten. This chain uses TRBV7-2 with TRBJ2-7; tentative D call: TRBD1 (5 bases). The germline V and J ends were trimmed by 5 bases and 0 bases, with 8 bases remaining between them. From germline, CDR1 is SGHTA and CDR2 FQGNSA. CDR3 length: 13 amino acids. CDR3 nucleotide sequence: TGTGCCAGCAGCCGACAGACCTCCTACGAGCAGTACTTC. It codes for CASSRQTSYEQYF. The full variable domain, rest sourced from reference TRBV7-2 and TRBJ2-7, is GAGVSQSPSNKVTEKGKDVELRCDPISGHTALYWYRQSLGQGLEFLIYFQGNSAPDKSGLPSDRFSAERTGGSVSTLTIQRTQQEDSAVYLCASSRQTSYEQYFGPGTRLTVT.

This clonotype was found many times. V is TRBV7-9 and J is TRBJ2-5; D might be TRBD1 (5 bases). V was trimmed by 3 bases and J by 2 bases, leaving 10 bases between them. The CDR3 covers 14 residues. Looked up from germline, CDR1 is SEHNR and CDR2 is FQNEAQ (reference sequence). The CDR3 sequence: CASSLTTEQETQYF. CDR3 sequence (DNA): TGTGCCAGCAGCTTGACGACAGAGCAAGAGACCCAGTACTTC. The full variable domain, completed using reference TRBV7-9 and TRBJ2-5, is DTGVSQNPRHKITKRGQNVTFRCDPISEHNRLYWYRQTLGQGPEFLTYFQNEAQLEKSRLLSDRFSAERPKGSFSTLEIQRTEQGDSAMYLCASSLTTEQETQYFGPGTRLLVL.